The clone carrying this TCR beta chain appeared a single time. Libraries were prepared by immunoSEQ multiplex PCR; TCRdb keeps only in-frame clonotypes and omits some of them. The sample records about 480,000 clones, approximately 87% being singletons. CDR1 is SQVTM, CDR2 ANQGSEA, per germline. The length of the CDR3 is 13 residues. Trimming removed 5 bases at V and 0 bases at J, with 10 bases between. This sample was included in a study of blood T cell repertoires in COVID-19. The cohort comprised adults aged 18 to 89 years residing in 20 to 30 US areas. Sequenced: PBMCs or T cells enriched from blood (not recorded which). The clonotype comes from a woman aged 35 to 49 who had recovered from COVID-19. This sequence joins TRBV29-1 and TRBJ1-1; D perhaps matches TRBD1 (6 bases). CDR3: CSVNRELNTEAFF. CDR3 nucleotides: TGCAGCGTTAACAGGGAACTGAACACTGAAGCTTTCTTT.